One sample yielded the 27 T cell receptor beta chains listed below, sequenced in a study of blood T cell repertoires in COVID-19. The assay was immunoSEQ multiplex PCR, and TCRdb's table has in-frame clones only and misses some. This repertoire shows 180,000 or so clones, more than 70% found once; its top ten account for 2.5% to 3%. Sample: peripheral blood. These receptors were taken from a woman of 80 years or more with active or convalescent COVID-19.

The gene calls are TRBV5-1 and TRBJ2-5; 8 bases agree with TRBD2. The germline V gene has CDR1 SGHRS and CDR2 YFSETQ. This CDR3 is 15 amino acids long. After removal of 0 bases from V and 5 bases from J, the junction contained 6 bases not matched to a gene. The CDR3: CASSLDRGGHETQYF. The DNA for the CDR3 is TGCGCCAGCAGCTTGGATCGGGGGGGCCATGAGACCCAGTACTTC.

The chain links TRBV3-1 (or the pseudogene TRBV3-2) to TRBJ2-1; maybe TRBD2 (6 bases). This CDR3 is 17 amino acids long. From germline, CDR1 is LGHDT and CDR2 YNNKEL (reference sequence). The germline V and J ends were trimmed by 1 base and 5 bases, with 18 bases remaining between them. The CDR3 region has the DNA TGTGCCAGCAGCCAAGTCCCATGGGCGGGGTCGGACAATGAGCAGTTCTTC. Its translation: CASSQVPWAGSDNEQFF.

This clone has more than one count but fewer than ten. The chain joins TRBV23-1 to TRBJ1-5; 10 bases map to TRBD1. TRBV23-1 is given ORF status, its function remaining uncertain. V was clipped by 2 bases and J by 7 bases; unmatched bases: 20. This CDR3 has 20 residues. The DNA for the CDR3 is TGCGCCAGCAGTCAACGGGACAGGGGCAAACCCTTGAAATCGGGACAGCCCCAGCATTTT. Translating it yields CASSQRDRGKPLKSGQPQHF.

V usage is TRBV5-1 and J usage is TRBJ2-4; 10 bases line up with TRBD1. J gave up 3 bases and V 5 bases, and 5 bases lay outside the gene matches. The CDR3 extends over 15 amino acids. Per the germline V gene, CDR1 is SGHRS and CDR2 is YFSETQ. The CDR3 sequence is CASRLGTGVKNIQYF. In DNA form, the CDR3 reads TGCGCCAGCAGGCTGGGGACAGGGGTCAAAAACATTCAGTACTTC.

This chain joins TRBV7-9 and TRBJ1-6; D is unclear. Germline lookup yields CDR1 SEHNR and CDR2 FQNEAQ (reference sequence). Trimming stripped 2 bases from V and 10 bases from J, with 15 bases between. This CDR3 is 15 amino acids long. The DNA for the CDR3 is TGTGCCAGCAGCTTATTGCGGGGAGTTGACTCACCCCTCCACTTT. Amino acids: CASSLLRGVDSPLHF.

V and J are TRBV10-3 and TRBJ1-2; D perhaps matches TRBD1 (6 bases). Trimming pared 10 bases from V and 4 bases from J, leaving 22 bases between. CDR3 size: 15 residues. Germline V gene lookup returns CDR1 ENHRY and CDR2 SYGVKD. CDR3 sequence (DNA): TGTGCCACCAACGGAGTAGGGGGGGTTAGCTATGGCTACACCTTC. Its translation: CATNGVGGVSYGYTF.

This CDR3 reads CASSESTGLAGEQYF. The CDR3 DNA follows: TGTGCCAGCAGTGAAAGTACAGGGCTTGCGGGCGAGCAGTACTTC. This chain connects TRBV6-1 to TRBJ2-7; the D gene is possibly TRBD1 (6 bases). Looked up from germline, CDR1 is MNHNS and CDR2 is SASEGT. The CDR3 covers 15 residues. V shed 2 bases and J shed 6 bases, with 17 bases lying between them.

This chain's CDR3 is CASNGQGRIGEQYF. In DNA form, the CDR3 reads TGTGCCAGCAACGGACAGGGTCGTATAGGCGAGCAGTACTTC. V gene TRBV2 combines with J gene TRBJ2-7; 8 bases are a match to TRBD1. CDR1 is SNHLY, CDR2 FYNNEI, per germline. This CDR3 contains 14 residues. V trimming: 7 bases; J trimming: 6 bases; junction bases outside the gene matches: 11.

This chain's CDR3 is CASSIYNLRDRGQYF. The CDR3 DNA is TGTGCCAGTAGTATTTATAATCTCCGGGACAGAGGGCAGTACTTC. The genes are TRBV19 and TRBJ2-7; TRBD1 aligns across 7 bases. This CDR3 contains 15 residues. Looked up from germline, CDR1 is LNHDA and CDR2 is SQIVND (reference sequence). V was pared by 3 bases and J by 9 bases, with 14 bases of the junction left unmatched.

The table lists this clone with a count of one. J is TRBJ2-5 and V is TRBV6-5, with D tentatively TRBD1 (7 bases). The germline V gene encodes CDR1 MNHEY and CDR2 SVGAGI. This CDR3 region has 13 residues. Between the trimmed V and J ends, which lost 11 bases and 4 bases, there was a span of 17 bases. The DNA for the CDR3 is TGTGCCCTTGGGGCAGGGGGGCGAGAGACCCAGTACTTC. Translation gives CALGAGGRETQYF.

CDR3 sequence (DNA): TGTGCCAGCACCAAAGCGGGGGGGTCGAAGCAGTTCTTC. It codes for CASTKAGGSKQFF. The V gene is TRBV28, the J gene TRBJ2-1; TRBD2 aligns across 10 bases. Germline V gives CDR1 MDHEN, CDR2 SYDVKM. After removal of 7 bases from V and 11 bases from J, the junction contained 8 bases not matched to a gene. CDR3 length equals 13 residues.

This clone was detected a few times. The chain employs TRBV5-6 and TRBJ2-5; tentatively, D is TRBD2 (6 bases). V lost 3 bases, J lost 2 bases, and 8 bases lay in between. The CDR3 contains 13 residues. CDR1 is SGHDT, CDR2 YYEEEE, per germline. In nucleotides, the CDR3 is TGTGCCAGCAGCTGGGGGGAGCAAGAGACCCAGTACTTC. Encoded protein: CASSWGEQETQYF.

This chain's CDR3 is CASSLTSNTEAFF. CDR3 sequence (DNA): TGTGCCAGTAGTCTGACAAGCAACACTGAAGCTTTCTTT. This rearrangement joins TRBV19 to TRBJ1-1; D is unresolved. Germline assignment: CDR1 LNHDA and CDR2 SQIVND (reference sequence). Trimming shortened V by 5 bases and J by 2 bases, and 9 bases separated the two germline ends. The CDR3 extends over 13 amino acids. The full variable domain, completed using reference TRBV19 and TRBJ1-1, is DGGITQSPKYLFRKEGQNVTLSCEQNLNHDAMYWYRQDPGQGLRLIYYSQIVNDFQKGDIAEGYSVSREKKESFPLTVTSAQKNPTAFYLCASSLTSNTEAFFGQGTRLTVV.

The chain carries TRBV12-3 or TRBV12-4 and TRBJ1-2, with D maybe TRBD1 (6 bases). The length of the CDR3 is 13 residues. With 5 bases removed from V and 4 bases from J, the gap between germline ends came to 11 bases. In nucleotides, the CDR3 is TGTGCCAGCAGTGCTGGACAGATCTATGGCTACACCTTC. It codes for CASSAGQIYGYTF.

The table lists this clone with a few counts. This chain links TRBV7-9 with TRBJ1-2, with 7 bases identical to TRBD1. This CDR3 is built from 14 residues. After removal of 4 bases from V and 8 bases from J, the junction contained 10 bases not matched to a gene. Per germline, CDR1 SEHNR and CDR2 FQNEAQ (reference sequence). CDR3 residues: CASSSRQGWDGYTF. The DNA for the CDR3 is TGTGCCAGCAGCTCGCGACAGGGTTGGGACGGCTACACCTTC.

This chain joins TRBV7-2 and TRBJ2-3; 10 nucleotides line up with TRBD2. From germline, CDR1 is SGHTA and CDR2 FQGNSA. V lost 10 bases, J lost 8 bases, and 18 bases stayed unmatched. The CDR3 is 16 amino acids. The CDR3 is CAITQVGPASGGTQYF. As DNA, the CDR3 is TGTGCCATCACACAAGTGGGGCCAGCTAGCGGGGGTACGCAGTATTTT.

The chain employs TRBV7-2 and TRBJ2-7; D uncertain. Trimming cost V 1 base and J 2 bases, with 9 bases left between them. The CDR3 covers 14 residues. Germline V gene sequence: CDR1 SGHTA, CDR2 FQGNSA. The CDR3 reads CASSLVARTYEQYF. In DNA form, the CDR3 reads TGTGCCAGCAGCTTAGTGGCCAGAACCTACGAGCAGTACTTC.

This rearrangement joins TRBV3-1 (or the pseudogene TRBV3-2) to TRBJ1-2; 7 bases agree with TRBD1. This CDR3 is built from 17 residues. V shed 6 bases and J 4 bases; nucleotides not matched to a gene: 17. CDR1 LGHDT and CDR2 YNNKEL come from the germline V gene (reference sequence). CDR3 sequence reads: CASSPWYGAGGGYGYTF. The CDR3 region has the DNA TGTGCCAGCAGTCCTTGGTACGGGGCAGGGGGTGGCTATGGCTACACCTTC.

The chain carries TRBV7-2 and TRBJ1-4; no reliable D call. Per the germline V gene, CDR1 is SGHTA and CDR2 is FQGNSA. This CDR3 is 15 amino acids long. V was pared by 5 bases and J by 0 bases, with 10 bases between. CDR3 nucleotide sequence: TGTGCCAGCAGCCCGATAGGAGCAACTAATGAAAAACTGTTTTTT. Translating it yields CASSPIGATNEKLFF.

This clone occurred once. Here the CDR3 reads CASTTGFSSYTF. The DNA of the CDR3 is TGTGCCAGTACGACGGGATTTAGTAGCTACACCTTC. J is TRBJ1-2 and V is TRBV6-5, with no clear D. V was pared by 9 bases and J by 9 bases, with 17 bases between. In germline, CDR1 is MNHEY, CDR2 SVGAGI. The CDR3 totals 12 residues.

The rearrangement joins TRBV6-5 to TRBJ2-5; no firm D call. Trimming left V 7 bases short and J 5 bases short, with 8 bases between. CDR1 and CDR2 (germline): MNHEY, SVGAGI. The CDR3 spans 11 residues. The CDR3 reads CASTAPETQYF. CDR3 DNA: TGTGCCAGCACAGCGCCGGAGACCCAGTACTTC.

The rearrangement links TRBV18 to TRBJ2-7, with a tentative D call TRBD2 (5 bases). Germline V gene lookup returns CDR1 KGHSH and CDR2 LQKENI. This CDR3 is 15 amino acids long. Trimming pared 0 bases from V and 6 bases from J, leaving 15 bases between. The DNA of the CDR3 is TGTGCCAGCTCACCACCCTCGGACGGGATACTCGAGCAGTACTTC. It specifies CASSPPSDGILEQYF.

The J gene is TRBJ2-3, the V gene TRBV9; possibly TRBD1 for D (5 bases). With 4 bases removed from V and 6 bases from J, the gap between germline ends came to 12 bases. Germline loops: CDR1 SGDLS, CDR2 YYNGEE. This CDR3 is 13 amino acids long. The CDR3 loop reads CASSRLKGDTQYF. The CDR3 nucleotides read TGTGCCAGCAGCAGACTGAAGGGGGATACGCAGTATTTT.

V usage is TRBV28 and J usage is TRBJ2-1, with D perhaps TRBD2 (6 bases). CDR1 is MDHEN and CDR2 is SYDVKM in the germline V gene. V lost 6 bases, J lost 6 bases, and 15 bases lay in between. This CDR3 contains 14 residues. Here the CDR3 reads CASRSTGVTNEQFF. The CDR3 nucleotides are TGTGCCAGCAGGTCCACGGGGGTTACCAATGAGCAGTTCTTC.

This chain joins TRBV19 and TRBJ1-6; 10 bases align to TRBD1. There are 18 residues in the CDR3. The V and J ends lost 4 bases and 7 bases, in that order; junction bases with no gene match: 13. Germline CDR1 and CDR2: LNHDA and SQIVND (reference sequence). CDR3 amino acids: CASSTGTGVISGNSPLHF. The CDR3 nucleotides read TGTGCCAGTAGTACCGGGACAGGGGTGATATCGGGGAATTCACCCCTCCACTTT. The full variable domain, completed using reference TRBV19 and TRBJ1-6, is DGGITQSPKYLFRKEGQNVTLSCEQNLNHDAMYWYRQDPGQGLRLIYYSQIVNDFQKGDIAEGYSVSREKKESFPLTVTSAQKNPTAFYLCASSTGTGVISGNSPLHFGNGTRLTVT.

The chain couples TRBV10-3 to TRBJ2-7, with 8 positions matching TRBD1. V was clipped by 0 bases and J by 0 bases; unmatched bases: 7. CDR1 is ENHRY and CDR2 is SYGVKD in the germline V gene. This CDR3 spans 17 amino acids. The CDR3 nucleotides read TGTGCCATCAGTGAGTCCAGAGGACAGGGTAGCTCCTACGAGCAGTACTTC. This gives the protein CAISESRGQGSSYEQYF.

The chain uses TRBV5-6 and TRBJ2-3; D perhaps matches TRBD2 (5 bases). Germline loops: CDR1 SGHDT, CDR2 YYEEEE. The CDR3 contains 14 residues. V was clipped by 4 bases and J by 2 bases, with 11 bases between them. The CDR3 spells CASSDGISTDTQYF. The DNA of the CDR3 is TGTGCCAGCAGCGACGGGATCTCCACAGATACGCAGTATTTT.